The 7 T cell receptor beta chains below come from one sample, sequenced in a study of T-cell memory formation after mild COVID-19. TCRdb reprocessed the 5' RACE reads with MiXCR, giving one entry per CDR3 protein. The sample lists hundreds of thousands of distinct CDR3 sequences, 15% occurring once. The sequenced sample was PBMCs or a T cell subset sorted from them (not recorded which). These receptor sequences come from an adult woman who had mild COVID-19 (a few samples of this study predate the infection). Cell type and time point are not known.

This chain connects TRBV6-1 to TRBJ1-2, with 7 bases identical to TRBD1. Germline V CDR1 and CDR2: MNHNS, SASEGT. With 0 bases clipped from V and 5 bases from J, the junction kept 12 bases outside the gene matches. The length of the CDR3 is 17 residues. CDR3 coding DNA: TGTGCCAGCAGTGAAGCGTCGACAGGGCGAGGGGGATATGGCTACACCTTC. As protein: CASSEASTGRGGYGYTF.

The rearrangement links TRBV5-6 to TRBJ2-3; D is ambiguous. This CDR3 comprises 14 residues. The V end was cut by 3 bases, the J end by 4 bases, with 12 bases between. Germline V CDR1 and CDR2: SGHDT, YYEEEE. CDR3 loop: CASSSPRASDTQYF. The CDR3, as DNA: TGTGCCAGCAGCTCTCCTCGGGCCTCAGATACGCAGTATTTT.

This clonotype showed up just a few times. The chain couples TRBV24-1 to TRBJ2-2; D not resolved. V lost 4 bases to trimming and J lost 4 bases, with 9 bases between them. Germline V CDR1 and CDR2: KGHDR, SFDVKD. The CDR3 spans 14 residues. As DNA, the CDR3 is TGTGCCACCAGTGACCCCGGGCGCACCGGGGAGCTGTTTTTT. Protein: CATSDPGRTGELFF.

This chain connects TRBV24-1 to TRBJ1-2; TRBD1 agrees at 7 bases. This CDR3 region has 16 residues. V lost 2 bases, J lost 3 bases, and 8 bases stayed unmatched. Germline CDR1 reads KGHDR; CDR2 reads SFDVKD. This chain's CDR3 is CATSDSGQEKDYGYTF. The DNA for the CDR3 is TGTGCCACCAGTGATTCCGGACAGGAGAAGGACTATGGCTACACCTTC.

This clonotype was seen only a few times. The V gene is TRBV7-8, the J gene TRBJ2-3; D might be TRBD2 (6 bases). CDR3 length: 14 amino acids. The V gene lost 7 bases and the J gene lost 0 bases, with 11 bases spanning the gap. Germline values: CDR1 SGHVS, CDR2 FQNEAQ. This chain's CDR3 is CASNIAASTDTQYF. DNA of the CDR3: TGTGCCAGCAACATAGCGGCTAGCACAGATACGCAGTATTTT.

This clonotype was counted ten times or more. The gene calls are TRBV24-1 and TRBJ1-5; D unclear. The CDR3 is 13 amino acids. Trimming took 4 bases from V and 7 from J, leaving 10 bases between them. Germline V gene data show CDR1 as KGHDR and CDR2 as SFDVKD. CDR3 loop: CATSDQSHQPQHF. The CDR3 coding sequence is TGTGCCACCAGTGACCAGTCCCACCAGCCCCAGCATTTT.

A few counts support this clonotype. This chain links TRBV4-1 with TRBJ1-1; no firm D call. This CDR3 comprises 14 residues. Germline lookup yields CDR1 MGHRA and CDR2 YSYEKL. Trimming removed 3 bases at V and 4 bases at J, with 12 bases between. The CDR3 loop reads CASSHPTRSTEAFF. In nucleotides, the CDR3 is TGCGCCAGCAGCCACCCGACGCGGAGCACTGAAGCTTTCTTT.